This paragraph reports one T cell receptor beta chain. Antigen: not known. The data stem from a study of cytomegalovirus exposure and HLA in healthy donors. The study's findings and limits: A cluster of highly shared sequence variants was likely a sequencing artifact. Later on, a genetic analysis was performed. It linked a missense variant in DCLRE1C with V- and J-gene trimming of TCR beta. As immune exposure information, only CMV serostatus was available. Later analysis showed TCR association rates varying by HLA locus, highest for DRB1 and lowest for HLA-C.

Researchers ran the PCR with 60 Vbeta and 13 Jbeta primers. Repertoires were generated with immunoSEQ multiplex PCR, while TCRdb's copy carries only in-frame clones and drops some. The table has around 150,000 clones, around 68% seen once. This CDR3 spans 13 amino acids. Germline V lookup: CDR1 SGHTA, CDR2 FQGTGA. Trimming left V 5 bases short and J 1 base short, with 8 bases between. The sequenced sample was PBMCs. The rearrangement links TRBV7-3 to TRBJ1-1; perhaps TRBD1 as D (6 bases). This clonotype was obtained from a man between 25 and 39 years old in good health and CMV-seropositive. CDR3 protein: CASSVGQNTEAFF. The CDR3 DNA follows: TGTGCCAGCAGCGTGGGACAGAACACTGAAGCTTTCTTT.